Below are 22 T cell receptor beta chains sequenced from a single sample in a study of long-term antiretroviral therapy in people with HIV. With survey level as its setting, the immunoSEQ assay was v3.0. Sequenced by immunoSEQ multiplex PCR; TCRdb stores in-frame clones only, minus some. The data show 25,000 to 35,000 clones, about 86% seen once. Here the sequenced sample was unsorted PBMCs, taken 0.8 years after starting antiretroviral therapy. Receptor source: a woman between 25 and 40 years old with HIV.

The V call is TRBV9, the J call TRBJ2-5, with 8 positions matching TRBD2. Germline trimming cut 3 bases from V and 4 bases from J; bases unmatched to any gene: 11. Germline CDR1 SGDLS, CDR2 YYNGEE. The CDR3 extends over 16 amino acids. As DNA, the CDR3 is TGTGCCAGCAGCGGAGTAGCGGGATACTCCATAGAGACCCAGTACTTC. Protein sequence: CASSGVAGYSIETQYF.

CDR3 sequence: CASSLGTGELFF. CDR3 sequence (DNA): TGTGCCAGCAGCTTGGGCACCGGGGAGCTGTTTTTT. The gene calls are TRBV7-6 and TRBJ2-2; D is ambiguous. The CDR3 sequence is 12 residues long. Germline V gene data show CDR1 as SGHVS and CDR2 as FNYEAQ. V was shortened by 3 bases and J by 4 bases, with 3 bases between the two germline ends.

V is TRBV7-9 and J is TRBJ1-1, with D possibly TRBD1 on 5 matching bases. Germline V gene lookup returns CDR1 SEHNR and CDR2 FQNEAQ (reference sequence). The V end lost 2 bases, the J end lost 2 bases, and 6 bases lay between the germline ends. The CDR3 runs 13 residues. Written as DNA, the CDR3 is TGTGCCAGCAGCTTACAGGGCAACACTGAAGCTTTCTTT. Translation gives CASSLQGNTEAFF.

The chain is built from TRBV4-2 and TRBJ2-3; D might be TRBD2 (5 bases). CDR1 and CDR2 (germline): LGHNA, YNFKEQ. Trimming took 0 bases from V and 4 from J, leaving 17 bases between them. This CDR3 region has 17 residues. The CDR3 spells CASSQDVWESPADTQYF. The CDR3 DNA sequence: TGTGCCAGCAGCCAAGATGTATGGGAGTCCCCCGCAGATACGCAGTATTTT.

The chain joins TRBV11-2 to TRBJ1-5; possibly TRBD1 for D (5 bases). V was trimmed by 1 base and J by 6 bases, leaving 7 bases between them. CDR1 and CDR2 (germline): SGHAT, FQNNGV. CDR3 length equals 13 residues. DNA of the CDR3: TGTGCCAGCAGCTTAGGAGGGACTCAGCCCCAGCATTTT. Residues: CASSLGGTQPQHF. The entire variable domain, with the rest obtained from reference TRBV11-2 and TRBJ1-5, is as follows: EAGVAQSPRYKIIEKRQSVAFWCNPISGHATLYWYQQILGQGPKLLIQFQNNGVVDDSQLPKDRFSAERLKGVDSTLKIQPAKLEDSAVYLCASSLGGTQPQHFGDGTRLSIL.

The chain has TRBV4-1 and TRBJ2-3; TRBD2 agrees at 8 bases. V lost 0 bases and J lost 0; bases outside the gene matches: 2. Germline values: CDR1 MGHRA, CDR2 YSYEKL. CDR3 length: 16 residues. CDR3 region: CASSQDQRGSTDTQYF. The CDR3 region has the DNA TGCGCCAGCAGCCAAGACCAGCGGGGGAGCACAGATACGCAGTATTTT.

This sequence joins TRBV30 and TRBJ2-1; D might be TRBD1 (6 bases). CDR1 and CDR2 from the germline V gene are GTSNPN and SVGIG (reference sequence). The V end was cut by 3 bases, the J end by 6 bases, with 9 bases between. This CDR3 contains 12 residues. CDR3 coding DNA: TGTGCCTGGAGGGGGGCAGGCAATGAGCAGTTCTTC. Translated: CAWRGAGNEQFF.

The rearrangement joins TRBV9 to TRBJ1-2; possible D gene TRBD1, 5 bases. Germline V CDR1 and CDR2: SGDLS, YYNGEE. This CDR3 spans 14 amino acids. V was clipped by 0 bases and J by 3 bases, with 9 bases between them. The CDR3 sequence: CASSVGGVYYGYTF. The CDR3 coding sequence is TGTGCCAGCAGCGTAGGAGGGGTCTACTATGGCTACACCTTC. The whole variable domain, remainder taken from reference TRBV9 and TRBJ1-2, is DSGVTQTPKHLITATGQRVTLRCSPRSGDLSVYWYQQSLDQGLQFLIQYYNGEERAKGNILERFSAQQFPDLHSELNLSSLELGDSALYFCASSVGGVYYGYTFGSGTRLTVV.

The chain has TRBV18 and TRBJ1-3; D is uncertain. V gave up 5 bases and J gave up 0 bases, with 14 bases separating them. The germline gives CDR1 KGHSH, CDR2 LQKENI. This CDR3 comprises 16 residues. As DNA, the CDR3 is TGTGCCAGCTCAAGAGACAAATCCTTCTCTGGAAACACCATATATTTT. This codes for CASSRDKSFSGNTIYF. Together with reference TRBV18 and TRBJ1-3, the CDR3 gives the full variable domain: NAGVMQNPRHLVRRRGQEARLRCSPMKGHSHVYWYRQLPEEGLKFMVYLQKENIIDESGMPKERFSAEFPKEGPSILRIQQVVRGDSAAYFCASSRDKSFSGNTIYFGEGSWLTVV.

The genes are TRBV2 and TRBJ1-1; D possibly corresponds to TRBD1 (6 bases). Per the germline V gene, CDR1 is SNHLY and CDR2 is FYNNEI. V lost 5 bases to trimming and J lost 5 bases, with 12 bases between them. The CDR3 spans 13 residues. The CDR3 sequence is CASSQQGYTEAFF. The CDR3 bases are TGTGCCAGCAGTCAACAGGGTTATACTGAAGCTTTCTTT.

This clone was picked up a small number of times. The chain joins TRBV7-8 to TRBJ1-2; D unresolved. This CDR3 spans 11 amino acids. CDR1 is SGHVS and CDR2 is FQNEAQ in the germline V gene. Trimming left V 4 bases short and J 8 bases short, with 8 bases between. CDR3 region: CASSSWGGYTF. In DNA, the CDR3 is TGTGCCAGCAGCTCCTGGGGAGGCTACACCTTC.

The chain links TRBV14 to TRBJ1-2; D not resolved. CDR3 length equals 13 residues. The germline V and J ends were trimmed by 4 bases and 3 bases, with 9 bases remaining between them. The germline CDR1 and CDR2 sequences are SGHDN and FVKESK. The chain's CDR3 is CASSPQIHYGYTF. The CDR3 DNA follows: TGTGCCAGCAGCCCTCAGATTCACTATGGCTACACCTTC.

V gene TRBV7-9 combines with J gene TRBJ1-2; no clear D. V gave up 4 bases and J gave up 8 bases, with 20 bases separating them. CDR1 SEHNR and CDR2 FQNEAQ come from the germline V gene (reference sequence). CDR3 length: 15 residues. The CDR3 protein is CASSSLPGAWYGYTF. The CDR3 DNA reads as TGTGCCAGCAGCTCGCTACCGGGCGCGTGGTACGGCTACACCTTC.

J is TRBJ2-1 and V is TRBV7-9; possibly TRBD2 for D (6 bases). There are 14 residues in the CDR3. V lost 6 bases, J lost 4 bases, and 13 bases lay in between. Germline-derived CDR1 and CDR2 are SEHNR and FQNEAQ (reference sequence). CDR3 residues: CASSSSGTYNEQFF. DNA of the CDR3: TGTGCCAGCAGTTCATCCGGGACTTACAATGAGCAGTTCTTC. The full variable domain, with the rest looked up from reference TRBV7-9 and TRBJ2-1, is DTGVSQNPRHKITKRGQNVTFRCDPISEHNRLYWYRQTLGQGPEFLTYFQNEAQLEKSRLLSDRFSAERPKGSFSTLEIQRTEQGDSAMYLCASSSSGTYNEQFFGPGTRLTVL.

This clone is a singleton in its sample. This chain links TRBV6-5 with TRBJ2-2, with D perhaps matching TRBD1 or TRBD2 (5 bases each). The V gene's germline CDR1 is MNHEY and CDR2 SVGAGI. V was pared by 2 bases and J by 2 bases, with 9 bases between. The CDR3 is made up of 15 amino acids. The chain's CDR3 is CASSYGTHNTGELFF. CDR3 sequence (DNA): TGTGCCAGCAGTTACGGGACCCATAACACCGGGGAGCTGTTTTTT.

This clone was found a few times. This sequence joins TRBV4-1 and TRBJ1-2; TRBD1 matches 8 bases. The CDR3 is 15 residues long. The J segment lost 9 bases and the V segment lost 4 bases, leaving 13 bases of the junction unmatched. Germline CDR1 and CDR2: MGHRA and YSYEKL. The CDR3 region has the DNA TGCGCCAGCAGCCCCCCAGGGGGCCGCAAAGGGCGCTACACCTTC. Its translation is CASSPPGGRKGRYTF.

This rearrangement joins TRBV7-8 to TRBJ2-5; D ambiguous. The V end was cut by 0 bases, the J end by 2 bases, with 7 bases between. Germline values: CDR1 SGHVS, CDR2 FQNEAQ. CDR3 size: 14 residues. The CDR3: CASSLARSQETQYF. CDR3 nucleotide sequence: TGTGCCAGCAGCTTAGCGCGGAGTCAAGAGACCCAGTACTTC.

The V gene is TRBV7-6, the J gene TRBJ2-6; D unclear. Between the trimmed V and J ends, which lost 2 bases and 1 base, there was a span of 9 bases. The germline V gene encodes CDR1 SGHVS and CDR2 FNYEAQ. The CDR3 length is 16 residues. The CDR3 region has the DNA TGTGCCAGCAGCTTAAGCCCCTCGTCTGGGGCCAACGTCCTGACTTTC. It translates to CASSLSPSSGANVLTF.

This clone was recorded once. The CDR3 nucleotides are TGCGCCAGCAGCCAAGGCTCCGGGCAGGGAGGGATCCGCGGCTACACCTTC. It codes for CASSQGSGQGGIRGYTF. The rearrangement uses TRBV4-1 and TRBJ1-2, with D possibly TRBD1 on 5 matching bases. The length of the CDR3 is 17 residues. Trimming removed 1 base from V and 8 bases from J, with 23 bases in between. Germline V lookup: CDR1 MGHRA, CDR2 YSYEKL.

The V gene is TRBV15, the J gene TRBJ2-6; D might be TRBD1 or TRBD2, each matching 5 bases. Trimming left V 11 bases short and J 0 bases short, with 8 bases between. The CDR3 consists of 13 residues. CDR1 LNHNV and CDR2 YYDKDF come from the germline V gene (reference sequence). The CDR3 DNA is TGTGCCCTCGGGGCCTCTGGGGCCAACGTCCTGACTTTC. It codes for CALGASGANVLTF.

This chain links TRBV11-2 with TRBJ2-1, with 7 bases identical to TRBD1. The CDR3 totals 15 residues. The trim removed 1 base at V and 12 bases at J, leaving 12 bases unmatched. In germline, CDR1 is SGHAT, CDR2 FQNNGV. CDR3 sequence (DNA): TGTGCCAGCAGCTTAGCGACAGGGTTACATTCGGGGCAGTTCTTC. Protein sequence: CASSLATGLHSGQFF.

CDR3 amino acids: CASIRGLNYTF. In DNA form, the CDR3 reads TGTGCCAGTATCCGAGGGTTGAACTACACCTTC. The chain recombines TRBV19 with TRBJ1-2, with D unresolved. Looked up from germline, CDR1 is LNHDA and CDR2 is SQIVND (reference sequence). The CDR3 runs 11 residues. The V and J ends lost 7 bases and 10 bases respectively, with 13 bases between them.